These 21 T cell receptor beta chains share one sample of origin, sequenced in a study of T cell changes during pregnancy in multiple sclerosis. Repertoires were generated with immunoSEQ multiplex PCR, while TCRdb's copy carries only in-frame clones and drops some. The sample records some 19,000 clones, approximately 88% being singletons. The source was CD8+ T cells from peripheral blood mononuclear cells, collected after pregnancy. The receptors stem from a female donor in good health, enrolled as a control in a pregnancy study.

The genes are TRBV4-1 and TRBJ2-5, with 8 bases aligning to TRBD1. CDR1 and CDR2 (germline): MGHRA, YSYEKL. There are 15 residues in the CDR3. V was pared by 4 bases and J by 1 base, with 5 bases of the junction left unmatched. CDR3 region: CASSPGQGIQETQYF. The CDR3 nucleotides read TGCGCCAGCAGCCCTGGACAGGGCATCCAAGAGACCCAGTACTTC.

J is TRBJ2-4 and V is TRBV6-5; a possible D gene is TRBD1 (6 bases). Germline CDR1 reads MNHEY; CDR2 reads SVGAGI. This CDR3 has 15 residues. With 0 bases removed from V and 7 bases from J, the gap between germline ends came to 13 bases. The CDR3 loop is CASSYSAQGGNIQYF. The CDR3 DNA reads TGTGCCAGCAGTTACTCAGCACAGGGTGGGAACATTCAGTACTTC.

The chain recombines TRBV7-2 with TRBJ2-3; TRBD2 is a possible D gene (6 bases). CDR1 SGHTA and CDR2 FQGNSA come from the germline V gene. Trimming took 3 bases from V and 4 from J, leaving 11 bases between them. The CDR3 covers 14 residues. The DNA for the CDR3 is TGTGCCAGCAGCTTCTCCGGGGGTGCAGATACGCAGTATTTT. Encoded protein: CASSFSGGADTQYF. Based on the CDR3 plus reference TRBV7-2 and TRBJ2-3, the full variable domain is GAGVSQSPSNKVTEKGKDVELRCDPISGHTALYWYRQSLGQGLEFLIYFQGNSAPDKSGLPSDRFSAERTGGSVSTLTIQRTQQEDSAVYLCASSFSGGADTQYFGPGTRLTVL.

CDR3 region: CAISETEAATNEKLFF. The DNA for the CDR3 is TGTGCCATCAGTGAGACCGAGGCAGCAACTAATGAAAAACTGTTTTTT. The chain uses TRBV10-3 and TRBJ1-4; D is ambiguous. The CDR3 runs to 16 residues. Trimming took off 2 bases at V and 0 bases at J, with 10 bases between the two ends. Germline assignment: CDR1 ENHRY and CDR2 SYGVKD.

The chain combines TRBV10-3 with TRBJ1-5; D unclear. Germline V gives CDR1 ENHRY, CDR2 SYGVKD. The V gene lost 3 bases and the J gene lost 2 bases, with 11 bases spanning the gap. CDR3 length: 15 amino acids. The CDR3 loop is CAISDSMAGNQPQHF. As DNA, the CDR3 is TGTGCCATCAGTGATTCCATGGCGGGCAATCAGCCCCAGCATTTT.

The chain employs TRBV7-2 and TRBJ1-2; D is unclear. V gave up 5 bases and J gave up 6 bases, with 4 bases separating them. Germline lookup yields CDR1 SGHTA and CDR2 FQGNSA. The CDR3 runs 10 residues. The CDR3 coding sequence is TGTGCCAGCAGCCTCGATGGCTACACCTTC. Residues: CASSLDGYTF.

The V and J genes are TRBV12-5 and TRBJ2-5; 7 bases match TRBD2. Germline V gene data show CDR1 as LGHNT and CDR2 as FRNRAP. The ends lost 0 bases at V and 5 bases at J; junction bases unmatched: 9. This CDR3 contains 16 residues. The CDR3 loop reads CASGLVEGGGWETQYF. The DNA of the CDR3 is TGTGCTAGTGGTTTGGTAGAGGGCGGGGGTTGGGAGACCCAGTACTTC.

The chain's CDR3 is CASSYSTPADEQFF. Here the CDR3 DNA reads TGTGCCAGCAGTTACTCGACTCCTGCGGATGAGCAGTTCTTC. This chain uses TRBV6-5 with TRBJ2-1, with D hard to call. Germline V gene data show CDR1 as MNHEY and CDR2 as SVGAGI. This CDR3 region has 14 residues. The V gene lost 0 bases and the J gene lost 8 bases, with 11 bases spanning the gap.

This chain links TRBV27 with TRBJ2-1, with 7 bases that match TRBD1. V trimming: 5 bases; J trimming: 10 bases; junction bases outside the gene matches: 11. Per the germline V gene, CDR1 is MNHEY and CDR2 is SMNVEV (reference sequence). The CDR3 is 14 amino acids. The CDR3 DNA reads TGTGCCAGCAGTACAAGACAGGGTCTAGGCGAGCAGTTCTTC. Translation: CASSTRQGLGEQFF.

The gene calls are TRBV27 and TRBJ2-5, with D hard to call. The CDR3 runs 14 residues. CDR1 and CDR2 (germline): MNHEY, SMNVEV (reference sequence). V lost 1 base and J 4 bases, leaving 10 bases between the germline ends. DNA of the CDR3: TGTGCCAGCAGTTTATTTGCGGATTCAGAGACCCAGTACTTC. This gives the protein CASSLFADSETQYF.

The gene calls are TRBV9 and TRBJ2-1; TRBD1 aligns across 9 bases. V gave up 4 bases and J gave up 5 bases; unmatched junction bases: 10. The V gene's germline CDR1 is SGDLS and CDR2 YYNGEE. The CDR3 spans 16 residues. CDR3 region: CASSPRGTGRDNEQFF. In DNA form, the CDR3 reads TGTGCCAGCAGCCCCCGAGGGACAGGGCGGGACAATGAGCAGTTCTTC. Full variable domain (missing parts from reference TRBV9 and TRBJ2-1): DSGVTQTPKHLITATGQRVTLRCSPRSGDLSVYWYQQSLDQGLQFLIQYYNGEERAKGNILERFSAQQFPDLHSELNLSSLELGDSALYFCASSPRGTGRDNEQFFGPGTRLTVL.

The rearrangement uses TRBV27 and TRBJ2-3, with D possibly being TRBD2 (6 bases). Trimming shortened V by 5 bases and J by 2 bases, and 11 bases separated the two germline ends. Germline values: CDR1 MNHEY, CDR2 SMNVEV (reference sequence). This CDR3 is built from 14 residues. The CDR3 reads CASSRGGPTDTQYF. In nucleotides, the CDR3 is TGTGCCAGCAGTCGGGGAGGCCCCACAGATACGCAGTATTTT.

This clone has only a few counts. The chain combines TRBV6-4 with TRBJ2-1; TRBD1 matches 9 bases. Germline V gene sequence: CDR1 MRHNA, CDR2 SNTAGT. The CDR3 is 15 residues long. J lost 3 bases, V lost 0 bases, and 0 bases had no gene match. CDR3 sequence (DNA): TGTGCCAGCAGTGACTCGACAGGGGGCTACAATGAGCAGTTCTTC. Amino acid sequence: CASSDSTGGYNEQFF.

V is TRBV6-5 and J is TRBJ1-2; D may be TRBD1 (6 bases). The CDR3 loop spans 15 amino acids. Germline-derived CDR1 and CDR2 are MNHEY and SVGAGI. V was pared by 5 bases and J by 1 base, with 14 bases between. CDR3 region: CASSTGTLLNYGYTF. The CDR3 DNA reads as TGTGCCAGCAGTACCGGGACATTACTTAACTATGGCTACACCTTC.

The rearrangement uses TRBV7-9 and TRBJ2-7; 7 bases match TRBD1. The V segment lost 5 bases and the J segment 0 bases; nucleotides outside the gene matches: 7. This CDR3 region has 15 residues. Per the germline V gene, CDR1 is SEHNR and CDR2 is FQNEAQ (reference sequence). CDR3 sequence reads: CASSRQGTSSYEQYF. CDR3 DNA sequence: TGTGCCAGCAGCCGACAGGGTACAAGCTCCTACGAGCAGTACTTC. The full variable domain, completed using reference TRBV7-9 and TRBJ2-7, is DTGVSQNPRHKITKRGQNVTFRCDPISEHNRLYWYRQTLGQGPEFLTYFQNEAQLEKSRLLSDRFSAERPKGSFSTLEIQRTEQGDSAMYLCASSRQGTSSYEQYFGPGTRLTVT.

The chain joins TRBV6-6 to TRBJ1-1, with 7 positions matching TRBD1. V gave up 5 bases and J gave up 1 base; unmatched junction bases: 4. Per the germline V gene, CDR1 is MNHNY and CDR2 is SVGAGI (reference sequence). The CDR3 contains 14 residues. CDR3 DNA sequence: TGTGCCAGCAGTAACTACAGGGGGAACACTGAAGCTTTCTTT. Translating gives CASSNYRGNTEAFF.

This sequence joins TRBV2 and TRBJ1-2, with 8 bases lining up with TRBD1. The CDR3 spans 16 residues. CDR1 and CDR2 from the germline V gene are SNHLY and FYNNEI. The junction had 8 bases not matched to a gene; V was cut back by 3 bases and J by 2 bases. The CDR3 DNA sequence: TGTGCCAGCAGTGAGCGGGGGCAGGGGGCGAACTATGGCTACACCTTC. It specifies CASSERGQGANYGYTF.

The V and J genes are TRBV13 and TRBJ2-7; tentatively, D is TRBD1 (6 bases). This CDR3 contains 13 residues. Germline loops: CDR1 PRHDT, CDR2 FYEKMQ (reference sequence). The V end was cut by 5 bases, the J end by 1 base, with 9 bases between. The CDR3 sequence is CASSVRGSYEQYF. The CDR3 DNA follows: TGTGCCAGCAGCGTTAGGGGGTCCTACGAGCAGTACTTC.

The chain is built from TRBV7-9 and TRBJ2-1, with D tentatively TRBD2 (6 bases). The germline CDR1 and CDR2 sequences are SEHNR and FQNEAQ (reference sequence). Trimming left V 5 bases short and J 8 bases short, with 13 bases between. The CDR3 length is 13 residues. The CDR3: CASSGGSGDEQFF. The CDR3 DNA reads as TGTGCCAGCAGCGGGGGGTCCGGGGATGAGCAGTTCTTC.

The chain uses TRBV9 and TRBJ2-6; no clear D gene. The CDR3 is 13 amino acids. CDR1 is SGDLS, CDR2 YYNGEE, per germline. V was cut by 6 bases and J by 0 bases, with 4 bases left in between. DNA of the CDR3: TGTGCCAGCACCTACTCTGGGGCCAACGTCCTGACTTTC. This translates into CASTYSGANVLTF.

The chain links TRBV19 to TRBJ1-1; no firm D call. Germline CDR1 is LNHDA and CDR2 is SQIVND (reference sequence). V lost 7 bases, J lost 5 bases, and 14 bases lay in between. The CDR3 is 13 residues long. The CDR3: CASTVAGWTEAFF. CDR3 in DNA: TGTGCCAGTACAGTGGCAGGATGGACTGAAGCTTTCTTT.